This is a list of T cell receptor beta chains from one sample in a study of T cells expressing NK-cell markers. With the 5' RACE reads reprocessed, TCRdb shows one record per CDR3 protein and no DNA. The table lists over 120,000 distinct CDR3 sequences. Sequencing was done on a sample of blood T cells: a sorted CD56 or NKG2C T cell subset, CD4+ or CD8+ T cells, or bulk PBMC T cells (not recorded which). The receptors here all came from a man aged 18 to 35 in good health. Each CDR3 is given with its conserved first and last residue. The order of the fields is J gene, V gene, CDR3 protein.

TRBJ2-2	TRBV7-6	CASSGGQPTGELFF
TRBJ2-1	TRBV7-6	CASSFGALNEQFF
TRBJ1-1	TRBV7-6	CASSILGEMNTEAFF
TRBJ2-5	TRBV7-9	CASSASGTGRGETQYF
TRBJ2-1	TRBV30	CAWRLVGNEQFF
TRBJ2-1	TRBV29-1	CSVVAVGRHEQFF
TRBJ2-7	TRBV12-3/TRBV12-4	CASSSPLGLDEQYF
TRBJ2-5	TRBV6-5	CASSTVGAEQETQYF
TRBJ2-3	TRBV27	CASSLNLAGGDTQYF
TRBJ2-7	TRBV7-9	CASREDGPYEQYF
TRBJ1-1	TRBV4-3	CASSPAQLMNTEAFF
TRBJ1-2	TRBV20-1	CSAPSPRGELGYTF
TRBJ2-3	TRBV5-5	CASSLKEGLGPDTQYF
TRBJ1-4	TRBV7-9	CASSGPLGERDNEKLFF
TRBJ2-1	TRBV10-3	CAISEPPRTSGYNEQFF
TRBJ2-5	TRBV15	CATSRGVGDWTQYF
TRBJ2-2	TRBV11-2	CASRTSVLAGGNTYTGELFF
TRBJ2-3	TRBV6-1	CASSVGTGVTDTQYF
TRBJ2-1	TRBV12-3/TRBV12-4	CASRTSSYNEQFF
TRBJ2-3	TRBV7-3	CASSPAGGPGNTQYF
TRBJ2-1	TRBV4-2	CASTGLAGGDHSYNEQFF